This T cell receptor beta chain comes out of a study of cytotoxic CD8 clonotypes in ibrutinib-treated CLL. Study summary: Response was recorded as partial in some 24 patients and complete in 2; at median roughly 63 months, approximately 14 remained remitted and some 12 had progressed. Study conclusions and caveats: Patients with sustained remission and those progressing were sampled at differing times.

This clone has only a few counts. Its antigen is not identified. A 1 in 200,000 to 1 in 1 million T cell depth was the sequencing target. Here immunoSEQ multiplex PCR was the method, and the copy in TCRdb shows in-frame clones only, minus some. Of about 76,000 clones in the sample, around four fifths are singletons; the top ten hold about 39%. V lost 3 bases and J lost 1, with 4 bases in between. The CDR3 has 12 amino acids. Germline V lookup: CDR1 SGHRS, CDR2 YFSETQ. The receptor's source is a human donor with chronic lymphocytic leukemia. Specimen: PBMCs, collected after 24 months of ibrutinib treatment. The chain has TRBV5-1 and TRBJ1-1; D not certain. CDR3 DNA: TGCGCCAGCAGCTCAAAGAACACTGAAGCTTTCTTT. It specifies CASSSKNTEAFF.